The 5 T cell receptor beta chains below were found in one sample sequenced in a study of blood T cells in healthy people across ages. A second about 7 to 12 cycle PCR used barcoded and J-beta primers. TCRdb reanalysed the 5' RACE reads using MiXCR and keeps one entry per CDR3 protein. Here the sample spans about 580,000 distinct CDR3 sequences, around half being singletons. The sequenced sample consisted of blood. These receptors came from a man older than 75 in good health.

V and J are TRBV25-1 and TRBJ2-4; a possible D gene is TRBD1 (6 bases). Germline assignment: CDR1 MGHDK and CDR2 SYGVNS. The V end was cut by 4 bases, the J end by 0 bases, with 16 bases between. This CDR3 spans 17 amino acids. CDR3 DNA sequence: TGTGCCAGCAGTGGGGGGCCTCGAAACCCAGCCAAAAACATTCAGTACTTC. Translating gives CASSGGPRNPAKNIQYF.

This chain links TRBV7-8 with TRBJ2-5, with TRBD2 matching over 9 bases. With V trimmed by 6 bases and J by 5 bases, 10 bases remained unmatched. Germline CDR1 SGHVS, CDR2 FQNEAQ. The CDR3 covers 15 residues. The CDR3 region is CASSRNSGSPETQYF. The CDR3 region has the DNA TGTGCCAGCAGTCGTAATAGCGGGAGTCCGGAGACCCAGTACTTC.

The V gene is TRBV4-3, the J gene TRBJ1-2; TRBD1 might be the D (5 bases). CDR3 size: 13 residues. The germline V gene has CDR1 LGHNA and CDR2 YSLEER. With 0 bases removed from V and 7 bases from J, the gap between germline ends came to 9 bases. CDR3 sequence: CASSQESGSGYTF. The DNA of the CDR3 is TGCGCCAGCAGCCAAGAATCAGGGAGTGGCTACACCTTC.

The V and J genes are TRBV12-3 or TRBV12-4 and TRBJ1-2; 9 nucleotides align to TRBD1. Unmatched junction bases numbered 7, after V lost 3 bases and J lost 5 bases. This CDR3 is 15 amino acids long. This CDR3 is CASSLGDRALYGYTF. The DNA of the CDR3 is TGTGCCAGCAGTTTGGGGGACAGGGCGCTGTATGGCTACACCTTC.

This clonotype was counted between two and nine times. The CDR3 spells CASSFGTEETQYF. Here the CDR3 DNA reads TGTGCCAGCAGCTTTGGGACCGAAGAGACCCAGTACTTC. The V and J genes are TRBV11-2 and TRBJ2-5; TRBD1 or TRBD2 may be the D gene (5 bases each). Trimming removed 3 bases at V and 3 bases at J, with 8 bases between. Germline V gene lookup returns CDR1 SGHAT and CDR2 FQNNGV. The CDR3 is 13 amino acids.